The 14 T cell receptor beta chains below all came from one sample that was sequenced in a study of shared T cell receptors in the human thymus. TCRdb's table, derived via immunoSEQ multiplex PCR, lists solely in-frame clones and lacks some. The top ten clones hold about 0.0094% of a sample with more than 550,000 clones, about 87% of them seen once. This same sample was also taken into another study, of human thymus T cells.

Sequences were obtained from thymocytes. The receptors were gathered from a boy less than two years old with a congenital heart defect.

The rearrangement links TRBV5-1 to TRBJ1-4; 7 bases line up with TRBD1. Germline CDR1 reads SGHRS; CDR2 reads YFSETQ. Losses at the gene ends were 0 bases for V and 7 bases for J; bases not matched to a gene: 6. The CDR3 has 15 residues. The CDR3 spells CASSLAEGASEKLFF. Here the CDR3 DNA reads TGCGCCAGCAGCTTGGCGGAGGGGGCCTCTGAAAAACTGTTTTTT. Together with reference TRBV5-1 and TRBJ1-4, the CDR3 gives the full variable domain: KAGVTQTPRYLIKTRGQQVTLSCSPISGHRSVSWYQQTPGQGLQFLFEYFSETQRNKGNFPGRFSGRQFSNSRSEMNVSTLELGDSALYLCASSLAEGASEKLFFGSGTQLSVL.

V is TRBV5-4 and J is TRBJ2-3; D not certain. Germline V gene data show CDR1 as SGHNT and CDR2 as YYREEE (reference sequence). CDR3 length equals 13 residues. Trimming removed 2 bases at V and 4 bases at J, with 8 bases between. The CDR3 loop is CASSFAEADTQYF. CDR3 coding DNA: TGTGCCAGCAGCTTCGCAGAGGCAGATACGCAGTATTTT.

The CDR3 is CASSLASGRPAGLDTQYF. The CDR3 region has the DNA TGTGCCAGCAGTTTGGCTAGCGGGCGCCCCGCGGGTTTGGATACGCAGTATTTT. V is TRBV27 and J is TRBJ2-3; 8 bases map to TRBD2. The CDR3 spans 18 residues. V lost 3 bases and J lost 6; bases outside the gene matches: 17. Germline V gene sequence: CDR1 MNHEY, CDR2 SMNVEV (reference sequence).

The J gene is TRBJ2-1, the V gene TRBV5-1; D remains unclear. The ends were cut back, 0 bases at V and 4 bases at J, with 5 bases in the middle. The CDR3 runs 13 residues. CDR1 and CDR2 from the germline V gene are SGHRS and YFSETQ. The CDR3 DNA follows: TGCGCCAGCAGCTTGGCCACTTACAATGAGCAGTTCTTC. This sequence encodes CASSLATYNEQFF.

This clone was detected a few times. The chain is built from TRBV20-1 and TRBJ2-1; no definite D call. This CDR3 has 11 amino acids. Trimming removed 5 bases at V and 10 bases at J, with 12 bases between. Germline CDR1 DFQATT, CDR2 SNEGSKA (reference sequence). The CDR3, as DNA: TGCAGTGCTTCTGCGGAGCTGGAGCAGTTCTTC. This codes for CSASAELEQFF.

This rearrangement joins TRBV2 to TRBJ1-5; 7 bases match TRBD1. Germline V CDR1 and CDR2: SNHLY, FYNNEI. The V gene end was trimmed by 4 bases and the J gene end by 7 bases; junction bases not matched to a gene: 7. The CDR3 sequence is 14 residues long. For the CDR3, the DNA is TGTGCCAGCAGTGGGTACAGGGGAGGACAGCCCCAGCATTTT. Protein sequence: CASSGYRGGQPQHF.

The chain has TRBV7-9 and TRBJ2-3; the D gene is possibly TRBD2 (7 bases). Germline CDR1 SEHNR, CDR2 FQNEAQ (reference sequence). V lost 1 base, J lost 4 bases, and 12 bases lay in between. The CDR3 is 15 residues long. The CDR3 reads CASSLGGGSADTQYF. DNA of the CDR3: TGTGCCAGCAGCTTAGGGGGGGGCAGCGCAGATACGCAGTATTTT.

The CDR3 loop reads CASSPNRVQWETQYF. The CDR3 coding sequence is TGCGCCAGCAGCCCCAACAGGGTCCAGTGGGAGACCCAGTACTTC. This rearrangement joins TRBV4-3 to TRBJ2-5, with D possibly TRBD1 on 6 matching bases. The CDR3 runs 15 residues. With 4 bases removed from V and 5 bases from J, the gap between germline ends came to 17 bases. Germline CDR1 is LGHNA and CDR2 is YSLEER.

The chain has TRBV28 and TRBJ2-7; the match to TRBD2 covers 7 bases. The CDR3 runs 17 residues. J was trimmed by 5 bases and V by 3 bases; bases with no gene match: 16. Per germline, CDR1 MDHEN and CDR2 SYDVKM. The CDR3 region has the DNA TGTGCCAGCAGTTTGATAACGGATCGGGGGGAGGTCCACGAGCAGTACTTC. It yields the protein CASSLITDRGEVHEQYF.

V is TRBV25-1 and J is TRBJ1-4; 8 bases line up with TRBD1. Germline V lookup: CDR1 MGHDK, CDR2 SYGVNS. Trimming at V came to 3 bases and at J to 8 bases, leaving 8 bases not matched to a gene. The CDR3 sequence is 15 residues long. The CDR3 spells CASSDPRTGREKLFF. Written as DNA, the CDR3 is TGTGCCAGCAGTGATCCTAGGACAGGGCGGGAAAAACTGTTTTTT.

This chain uses TRBV6-5 with TRBJ1-6; 7 bases align to TRBD1. V shed 4 bases, J shed 8 bases, and the junction held 11 bases outside the gene matches. Germline V gene lookup returns CDR1 MNHEY and CDR2 SVGAGI. There are 16 residues in the CDR3. CDR3 sequence: CASSCQRQGRYSPLHF. The CDR3 DNA reads as TGTGCCAGCAGTTGCCAACGACAGGGCAGATATTCACCCCTCCACTTT.

This chain links TRBV5-8 with TRBJ2-7; D perhaps matches TRBD2 (7 bases). Trimming removed 0 bases from V and 2 bases from J, with 12 bases in between. Germline lookup yields CDR1 SGHTS and CDR2 YDEGEE. This CDR3 has 15 amino acids. The CDR3 spells CASSLGQGRAYEQYF. The CDR3 DNA is TGTGCCAGCAGCTTGGGGCAGGGGAGGGCCTACGAGCAGTACTTC.

The chain combines TRBV5-4 with TRBJ2-3; perhaps TRBD2 as D (5 bases). The germline V gene has CDR1 SGHNT and CDR2 YYREEE (reference sequence). V lost 9 bases to trimming and J lost 2 bases, with 13 bases between them. CDR3 length: 13 amino acids. CDR3 coding DNA: TGTGCCATCCGGAGCGGTGACACAGATACGCAGTATTTT. Translated: CAIRSGDTDTQYF.

CDR3: CASSQDRVRGNETQYF. The DNA of the CDR3 is TGTGCCAGCAGCCAAGATAGAGTCAGGGGAAATGAGACCCAGTACTTC. The V and J genes are TRBV14 and TRBJ2-5; perhaps TRBD1 as D (6 bases). The ends were cut back, 0 bases at V and 5 bases at J, with 16 bases in the middle. The CDR3 covers 16 residues. The germline V gene has CDR1 SGHDN and CDR2 FVKESK.